Here is one TCR beta chain with its context. What it binds is not known. The record originates from a study of T cell responses to AZD1222 COVID-19 vaccine. Findings and caveats of the study: Samples come after the peak T cell response, not at day 14.

The method was immunoSEQ multiplex PCR; TCRdb's version includes in-frame clones alone and lacks a portion of them. The table includes 90,000 to 100,000 clones, roughly 87% detected once. The sample consisted of peripheral blood, taken on day 0 of AZD1222 vaccination. The receptor was derived from an adult in good health.

CDR3 bases: TGTGCCTGGAGTCCACTGCAAAGCTCCTACAATGAGCAGTTCTTC. Amino acid sequence: CAWSPLQSSYNEQFF. The genes are TRBV30 and TRBJ2-1; D call uncertain. Trimming pared 2 bases from V and 0 bases from J, leaving 11 bases between. The CDR3 runs 15 residues. Germline V gene sequence: CDR1 GTSNPN, CDR2 SVGIG (reference sequence). The whole variable domain, filled in from reference TRBV30 and TRBJ2-1, reads SQTIHQWPATLVQPVGSPLSLECTVEGTSNPNLYWYRQAAGRGLQLLFYSVGIGQISSEVPQNLSASRPQDRQFILSSKKLLLSDSGFYLCAWSPLQSSYNEQFFGPGTRLTVL.